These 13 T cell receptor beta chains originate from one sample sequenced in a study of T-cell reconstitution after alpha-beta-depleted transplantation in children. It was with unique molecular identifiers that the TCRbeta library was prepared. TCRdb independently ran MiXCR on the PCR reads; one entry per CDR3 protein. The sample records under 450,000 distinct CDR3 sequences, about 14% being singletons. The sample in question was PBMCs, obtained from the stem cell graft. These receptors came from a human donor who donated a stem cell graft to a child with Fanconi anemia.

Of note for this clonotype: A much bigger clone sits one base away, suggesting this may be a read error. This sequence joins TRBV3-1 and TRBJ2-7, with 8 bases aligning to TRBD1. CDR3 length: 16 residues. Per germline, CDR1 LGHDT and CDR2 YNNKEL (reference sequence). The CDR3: CASSQGNRGFPYGQYV. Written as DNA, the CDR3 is TGTGCCAGCAGCCAAGGTAACAGGGGGTTCCCCTACGGGCAGTACGTC.

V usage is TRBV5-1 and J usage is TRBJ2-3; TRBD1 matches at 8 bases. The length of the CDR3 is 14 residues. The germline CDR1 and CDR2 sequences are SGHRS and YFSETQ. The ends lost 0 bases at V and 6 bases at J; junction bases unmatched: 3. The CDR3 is CASSLGQGSDTQYF. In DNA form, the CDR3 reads TGCGCCAGCAGCTTGGGACAGGGGTCGGATACGCAGTATTTT.

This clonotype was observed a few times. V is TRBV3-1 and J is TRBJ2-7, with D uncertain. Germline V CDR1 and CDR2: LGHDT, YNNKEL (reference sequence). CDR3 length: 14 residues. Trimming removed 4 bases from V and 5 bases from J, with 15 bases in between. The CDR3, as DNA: TGTGCCAGCAGCCGATCGATCATTCAGGACGAGCAGTACTTC. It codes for CASSRSIIQDEQYF.

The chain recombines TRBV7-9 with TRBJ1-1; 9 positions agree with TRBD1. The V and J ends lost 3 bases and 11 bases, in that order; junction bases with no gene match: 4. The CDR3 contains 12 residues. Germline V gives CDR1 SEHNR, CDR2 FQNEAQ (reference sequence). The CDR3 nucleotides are TGTGCCAGCAGCTTCCGGACAGGGGATGCTTTCTTT. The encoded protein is CASSFRTGDAFF.

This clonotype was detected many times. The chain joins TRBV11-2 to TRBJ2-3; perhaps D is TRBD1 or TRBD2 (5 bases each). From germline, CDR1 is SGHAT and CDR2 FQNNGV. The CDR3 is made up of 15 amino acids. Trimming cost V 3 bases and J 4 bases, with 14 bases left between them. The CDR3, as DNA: TGTGCCAGCAGCTTTTATCGACAGCGGCCAGATACGCAGTATTTT. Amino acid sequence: CASSFYRQRPDTQYF.

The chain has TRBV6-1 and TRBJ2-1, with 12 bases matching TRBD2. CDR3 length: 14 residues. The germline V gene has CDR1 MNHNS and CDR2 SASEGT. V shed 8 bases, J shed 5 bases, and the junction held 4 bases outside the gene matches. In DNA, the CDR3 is TGTGCCAGCCAACTAGCGGGGGGCCACAATGAGCAGTTCTTC. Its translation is CASQLAGGHNEQFF.

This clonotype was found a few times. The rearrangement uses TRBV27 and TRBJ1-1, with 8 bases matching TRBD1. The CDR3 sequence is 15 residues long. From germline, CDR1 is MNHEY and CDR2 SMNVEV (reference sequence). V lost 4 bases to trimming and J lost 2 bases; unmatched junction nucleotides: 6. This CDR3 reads CASSSGQGLNTEAFF. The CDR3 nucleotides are TGTGCCAGCAGTTCAGGACAGGGACTCAACACTGAAGCTTTCTTT.

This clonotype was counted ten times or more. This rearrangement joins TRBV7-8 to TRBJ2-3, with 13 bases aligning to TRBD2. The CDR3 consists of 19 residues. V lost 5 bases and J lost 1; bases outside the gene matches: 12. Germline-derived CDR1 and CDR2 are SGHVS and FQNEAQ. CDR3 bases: TGTGCCAGCAGCGGGAGACTAGCGGGGGGCGATACGGGCACAGATACGCAGTATTTT. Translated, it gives CASSGRLAGGDTGTDTQYF.

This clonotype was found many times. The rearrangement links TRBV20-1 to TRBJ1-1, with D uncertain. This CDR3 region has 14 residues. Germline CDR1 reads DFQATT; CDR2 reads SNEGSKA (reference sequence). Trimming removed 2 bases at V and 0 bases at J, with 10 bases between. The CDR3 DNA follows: TGCAGTGCTAGAAGTGGCTACTTGAACACTGAAGCTTTCTTT. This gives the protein CSARSGYLNTEAFF.

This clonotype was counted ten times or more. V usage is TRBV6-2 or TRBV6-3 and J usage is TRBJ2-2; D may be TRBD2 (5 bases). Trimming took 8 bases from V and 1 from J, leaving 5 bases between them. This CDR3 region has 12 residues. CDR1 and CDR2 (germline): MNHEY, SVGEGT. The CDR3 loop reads CASRGNTGELFF. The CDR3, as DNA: TGTGCCAGCCGGGGGAACACCGGGGAGCTGTTTTTT.

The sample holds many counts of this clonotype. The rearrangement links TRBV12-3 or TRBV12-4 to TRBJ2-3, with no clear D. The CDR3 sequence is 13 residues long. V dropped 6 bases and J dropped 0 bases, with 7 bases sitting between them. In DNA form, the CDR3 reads TGTGCCAGCAGGGCTACTAGCACAGATACGCAGTATTTT. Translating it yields CASRATSTDTQYF.

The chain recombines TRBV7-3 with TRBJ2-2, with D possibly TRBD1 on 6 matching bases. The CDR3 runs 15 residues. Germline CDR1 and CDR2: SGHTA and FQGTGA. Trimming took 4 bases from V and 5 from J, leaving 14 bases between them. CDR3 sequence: CASSSGGHITGELFF. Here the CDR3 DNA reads TGTGCCAGCAGCTCTGGGGGACACATTACCGGGGAGCTGTTTTTT.

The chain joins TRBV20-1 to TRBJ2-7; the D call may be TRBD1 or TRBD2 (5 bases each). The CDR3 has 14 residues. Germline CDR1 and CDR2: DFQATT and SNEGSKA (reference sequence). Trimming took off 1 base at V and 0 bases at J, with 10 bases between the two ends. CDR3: CSARAGTGSYEQYF. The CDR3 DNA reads TGCAGTGCTAGAGCAGGGACCGGCTCCTACGAGCAGTACTTC.